This paragraph reports one T cell receptor beta chain. All of the donors resided in Nashville, Tennessee, and each was a Caucasian adult. Both subsets, CD45RA+ naive and CD45RA-negative memory, were split from the CD4+ cells. The data originate from a study of shared clonotypes between healthy human individuals. The method was immunoSEQ multiplex PCR; TCRdb's version includes in-frame clones alone and lacks a portion of them. The profile covers about 2.4 million clones, with approximately 94% appearing a single time and 0.35% to 0.45% taken by the ten largest. Sequences were obtained from naive CD4+ T cells from PBMCs. Regarding subset: CD45RA+ positively selected. This TCR came from a man between 18 and 29 years old in good health. Some clones in this sample may be carry-over from other donors' samples.

The DNA for the CDR3 is TGTGCCAGCAGCAGAGGGGGGGCGCGAGAGACCCAGTACTTC. Amino acids: CASSRGGARETQYF. The chain combines TRBV28 with TRBJ2-5, with TRBD2 as a possible D gene (7 bases). The CDR3 totals 14 residues. Trimming removed 6 bases at V and 4 bases at J, with 15 bases between. Germline V CDR1 and CDR2: MDHEN, SYDVKM. The complete variable domain, with remaining parts taken from reference TRBV28 and TRBJ2-5, reads DVKVTQSSRYLVKRTGEKVFLECVQDMDHENMFWYRQDPGLGLRLIYFSYDVKMKEKGDIPEGYSVSREKKERFSLILESASTNQTSMYLCASSRGGARETQYFGPGTRLLVL.